This TCR beta chain was identified in a study of graft-versus-host responses after intestinal transplantation. Across the whole study: Anti-thymocyte globulin induction, then tacrolimus and steroids for about 3 years, went to all recipients.

Some clones are missing from TCRdb's copy, which holds only in-frame ones; the method was immunoSEQ multiplex PCR. The sample yields 85,000 to 100,000 clones, 80% to 95% seen once. About this clone itself: Its antigen remains unknown.

V lost 1 base, J lost 4 bases, and 10 bases stayed unmatched. Germline CDR1 is LNHDA and CDR2 is SQIVND (reference sequence). This CDR3 has 17 residues. Study-wide results and limits: Recipient marrow held GvH clones, some first seen in ileum or blood.

The chain links TRBV19 to TRBJ1-5; 7 bases align to TRBD1. The source is a human donor who was the organ donor for an intestinal transplant. Sample: unstimulated CD8+ T cells sorted from spleen or lymph node cells, taken before transplant. The CDR3 DNA reads as TGTGCCAGTAGTATAGGGCACAGGGGACCCGTAAATCAGCCCCAGCATTTT. Amino acid sequence: CASSIGHRGPVNQPQHF.